What follows are 20 T cell receptor beta chains derived from one specimen sequenced in a study of T cell clones after liver transplantation. Repertoires were generated with immunoSEQ multiplex PCR, while TCRdb's copy carries only in-frame clones and drops some. The sample consists of 85,000 to 130,000 clones, 75% to 85% of them appearing once. This sample comprised CD4+ T cells from blood, obtained before liver transplant. Receptors were obtained from a human donor who received a liver transplant.

The chain recombines TRBV7-2 with TRBJ1-5; D perhaps matches TRBD1 (5 bases). The V gene lost 5 bases and the J gene lost 5 bases, with 19 bases spanning the gap. This CDR3 spans 16 amino acids. The V gene's germline CDR1 is SGHTA and CDR2 FQGNSA. The CDR3 DNA follows: TGTGCCAGCAGCCCGGGACGGAGGATAATGGATCAGCCCCAGCATTTT. Translation gives CASSPGRRIMDQPQHF.

The genes are TRBV2 and TRBJ2-5, with D perhaps given as TRBD1 or TRBD2 (6 bases each). V dropped 4 bases and J dropped 4 bases, with 13 bases sitting between them. CDR3 length: 14 amino acids. The V gene's germline CDR1 is SNHLY and CDR2 FYNNEI. For the CDR3, the DNA is TGTGCCAGCAGTGGCCGGGGGCGGGTAGAGACCCAGTACTTC. Its translation is CASSGRGRVETQYF. Full variable domain (remainder filled in from reference TRBV2 and TRBJ2-5): EPEVTQTPSHQVTQMGQEVILRCVPISNHLYFYWYRQILGQKVEFLVSFYNNEISEKSEIFDDQFSVERPDGSNFTLKIRSTKLEDSAMYFCASSGRGRVETQYFGPGTRLLVL.

V gene TRBV28 combines with J gene TRBJ2-7, with D possibly being TRBD2 (6 bases). The CDR3 has 16 amino acids. With 2 bases removed from V and 2 bases from J, the gap between germline ends came to 16 bases. Germline lookup yields CDR1 MDHEN and CDR2 SYDVKM. As DNA, the CDR3 is TGTGCCAGCAGTTTAATGGCGGGGCGAACAACCTACGAGCAGTACTTC. It specifies CASSLMAGRTTYEQYF.

This clone was detected only once. V gene TRBV11-2 combines with J gene TRBJ2-7, with D possibly matching TRBD2 (5 bases). Trimming removed 4 bases from V and 1 base from J, with 8 bases in between. The V gene's germline CDR1 is SGHAT and CDR2 FQNNGV. The CDR3 runs to 13 residues. The CDR3 DNA reads TGTGCCAGCAGCTCCGTAGCGTCCTACGAGCAGTACTTC. Translation: CASSSVASYEQYF.

The V and J genes are TRBV9 and TRBJ2-3, with 7 bases matching TRBD1. The ends lost 3 bases at V and 5 bases at J; junction bases unmatched: 3. This CDR3 is 13 amino acids long. Germline CDR1 is SGDLS and CDR2 is YYNGEE. The CDR3 bases are TGTGCCAGCAGCGGCACAGGGGTAGATACGCAGTATTTT. Its protein is CASSGTGVDTQYF.

This clone came up once. The genes are TRBV7-9 and TRBJ1-5; a possible D gene is TRBD1 (5 bases). CDR1 and CDR2 (germline): SEHNR, FQNEAQ (reference sequence). V lost 5 bases to trimming and J lost 7 bases, with 18 bases between them. The CDR3 is 15 residues long. As DNA, the CDR3 is TGTGCCAGCAGCCAAGGGGATGGGCGGTGGCAGCCCCAGCATTTT. Amino acid sequence: CASSQGDGRWQPQHF.

This chain links TRBV6-6 with TRBJ1-2; D call uncertain. CDR3 length equals 13 residues. V was clipped by 6 bases and J by 8 bases, with 16 bases between them. CDR1 and CDR2 from the germline V gene are MNHNY and SVGAGI (reference sequence). Written as DNA, the CDR3 is TGTGCCAGCAGGCGGACTTTAACAGAGGGCTACACCTTC. Its protein is CASRRTLTEGYTF.

The rearrangement uses TRBV7-9 and TRBJ1-1; D not certain. This CDR3 is 14 amino acids long. CDR1 SEHNR and CDR2 FQNEAQ come from the germline V gene (reference sequence). Trimming stripped 3 bases from V and 7 bases from J, with 15 bases between. The CDR3 loop reads CASSFLRATSEAFF. For the CDR3, the DNA is TGTGCCAGCAGCTTCCTTAGGGCCACCAGTGAAGCTTTCTTT.

This clone was seen a handful of times. Other DNA sequences of this sample code for an identical CDR3. This chain joins TRBV19 and TRBJ1-2; the D is unclear. The CDR3 extends over 14 amino acids. Germline V gene sequence: CDR1 LNHDA, CDR2 SQIVND (reference sequence). Deletions cut 3 bases from V and 0 bases from J, with 8 bases between. CDR3 in amino acids: CASSIGQSNYGYTF. Here the CDR3 DNA reads TGTGCCAGTAGTATCGGCCAATCTAACTATGGCTACACCTTC.

On this clone: Other DNA sequences within the sample encode an identical CDR3. This chain links TRBV27 with TRBJ1-2; the match to TRBD1 covers 11 bases. V gave up 6 bases and J gave up 4 bases; unmatched junction bases: 7. Germline loops: CDR1 MNHEY, CDR2 SMNVEV (reference sequence). This CDR3 contains 15 residues. This CDR3 is CASSPLGQGAYGYTF. The CDR3 coding sequence is TGTGCCAGCAGCCCCCTCGGACAGGGGGCCTATGGCTACACCTTC.

V is TRBV4-2 and J is TRBJ2-7; 11 positions match TRBD2. The CDR3 loop spans 15 amino acids. With 4 bases clipped from V and 4 bases from J, the junction kept 6 bases outside the gene matches. The germline V gene has CDR1 LGHNA and CDR2 YNFKEQ. CDR3 sequence: CASSPEASGGYEQYF. The DNA for the CDR3 is TGTGCCAGCAGCCCCGAAGCTAGCGGGGGGTACGAGCAGTACTTC.

The V call is TRBV5-1, the J call TRBJ2-5, with 7 bases aligning to TRBD2. The CDR3 totals 17 residues. The V gene end was trimmed by 1 base and the J gene end by 3 bases; junction bases not matched to a gene: 12. Per germline, CDR1 SGHRS and CDR2 YFSETQ. The CDR3 nucleotides are TGCGCCAGCAGCTTGTCTTCCGGAAGCGGGGAGAAAGAGACCCAGTACTTC. Translated: CASSLSSGSGEKETQYF.

CDR3 in amino acids: CASSLGGSNSNQPQHF. CDR3 nucleotides: TGCGCCAGCAGCTTGGGAGGTTCAAATAGCAATCAGCCCCAGCATTTT. The rearrangement uses TRBV5-1 and TRBJ1-5; D uncertain. Trimming shortened V by 0 bases and J by 0 bases, and 10 bases separated the two germline ends. The CDR3 has 16 amino acids. Germline V gene sequence: CDR1 SGHRS, CDR2 YFSETQ.

This clone was counted a single time. J is TRBJ2-1 and V is TRBV28; perhaps D is TRBD1 or TRBD2 (5 bases each). The CDR3 consists of 21 residues. Germline-derived CDR1 and CDR2 are MDHEN and SYDVKM. V gave up 2 bases and J gave up 0 bases, with 26 bases separating them. CDR3 loop: CASSLNSRGRNPRSSYNEQFF. The CDR3 coding sequence is TGTGCCAGCAGTTTAAATTCCCGGGGCCGAAATCCCCGCAGCTCCTACAATGAGCAGTTCTTC.

V is TRBV1 and J is TRBJ2-4. TRBV1 is shown as a pseudogene. The CDR3 is 17 amino acids. The DNA for the CDR3 is TGCACCAGCAGCCAAGCTGGGTGCGATCTAGCCAAAAACATTCAGTACTTC. It codes for CTSSQAGCDLAKNIQYF.

This chain uses TRBV7-9 with TRBJ1-1; no definite D call. Trimming left V 2 bases short and J 1 base short, with 11 bases between. The CDR3 sequence is 15 residues long. Per the germline V gene, CDR1 is SEHNR and CDR2 is FQNEAQ (reference sequence). This CDR3 is CASSLSPGKNTEAFF. The CDR3 DNA follows: TGTGCCAGCAGCTTAAGTCCCGGGAAGAACACTGAAGCTTTCTTT.

The chain combines TRBV4-2 with TRBJ1-4, with a weak D call TRBD1 (6 bases). The length of the CDR3 is 16 residues. Germline lookup yields CDR1 LGHNA and CDR2 YNFKEQ. V was cut by 0 bases and J by 3 bases, with 11 bases left in between. The CDR3 sequence is CASSQDRGQANEKLFF. In nucleotides, the CDR3 is TGTGCCAGCAGCCAAGATCGGGGGCAGGCTAATGAAAAACTGTTTTTT.

The CDR3 region is CASSPIGSEQYF. The DNA of the CDR3 is TGTGCCAGCTCACCAATAGGGTCCGAGCAGTACTTC. The chain joins TRBV18 to TRBJ2-7; no firm D call. The germline V and J ends were trimmed by 2 bases and 6 bases, with 8 bases remaining between them. CDR1 is KGHSH, CDR2 LQKENI, per germline. The CDR3 is 12 amino acids.

The chain employs TRBV19 and TRBJ2-2; 8 nucleotides match TRBD2. Germline V gene data show CDR1 as LNHDA and CDR2 as SQIVND (reference sequence). This CDR3 spans 15 amino acids. Trimming cost V 7 bases and J 4 bases; bases outside gene matches: 8. The CDR3 nucleotides read TGTGCCAGTAACCGGGGGGGTCACACCACCGGGGAGCTGTTTTTT. It translates to CASNRGGHTTGELFF.

This clone was detected only once. CDR3 sequence reads: CASTTRGLSSADTQYF. For the CDR3, the DNA is TGTGCCAGCACTACCCGTGGCCTTTCGTCGGCTGATACGCAGTATTTT. This chain uses TRBV27 with TRBJ2-3; D uncertain. The CDR3 loop spans 16 amino acids. V lost 7 bases and J 6 bases, leaving 23 bases between the germline ends. Germline V CDR1 and CDR2: MNHEY, SMNVEV (reference sequence).